This T cell receptor (beta chain) was captured by sequencing in a study of control samples from healthy donors and cancer patients. Sequenced by immunoSEQ multiplex PCR; TCRdb stores in-frame clones only, minus some. The sample consists of roughly 80,000 clones, about 88% of them appearing once. This CDR3 spans 16 amino acids. From germline, CDR1 is MNHEY and CDR2 SVGAGI. With 0 bases removed from V and 5 bases from J, the gap between germline ends came to 13 bases. The source of this sequence is a woman aged 45-65 years in good health. The sample was blood. The chain has TRBV6-5 and TRBJ2-2, with a weak D call TRBD2 (6 bases). In nucleotides, the CDR3 is TGTGCCAGCAGTTACTCGTGGGGGGTTCATACCGGGGAGCTGTTTTTT. Residues: CASSYSWGVHTGELFF.